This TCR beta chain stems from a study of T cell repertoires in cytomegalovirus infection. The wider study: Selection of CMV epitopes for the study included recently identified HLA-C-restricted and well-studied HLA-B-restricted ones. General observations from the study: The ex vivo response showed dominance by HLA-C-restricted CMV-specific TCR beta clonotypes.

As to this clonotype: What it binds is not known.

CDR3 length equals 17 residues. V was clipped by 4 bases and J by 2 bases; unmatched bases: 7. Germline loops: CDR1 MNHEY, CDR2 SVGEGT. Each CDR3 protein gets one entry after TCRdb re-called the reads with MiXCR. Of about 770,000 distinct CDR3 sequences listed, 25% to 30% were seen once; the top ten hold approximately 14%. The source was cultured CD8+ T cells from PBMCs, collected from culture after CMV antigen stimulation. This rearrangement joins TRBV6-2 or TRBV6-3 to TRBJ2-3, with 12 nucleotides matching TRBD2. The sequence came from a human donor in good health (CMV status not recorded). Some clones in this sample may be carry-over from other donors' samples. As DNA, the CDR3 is TGTGCCAGCAGTTCCCCGGGACTAGCGGGCCCCACAGATACGCAGTATTTT. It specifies CASSSPGLAGPTDTQYF.